This TCR beta chain was retrieved from a study of T-cell reconstitution after alpha-beta-depleted transplantation in children. Researchers prepared the TCRbeta library using unique molecular identifiers, the study reports. TCRdb processed the PCR reads anew with MiXCR; each CDR3 protein has one entry. The table shows just over 70,000 distinct CDR3 sequences, with approximately 7.4% occurring only once. Trimming removed 2 bases from V and 0 bases from J, with 16 bases in between. Germline V lookup: CDR1 LGHDT, CDR2 YNNKEL (reference sequence). There are 17 residues in the CDR3. Ten or more counts support this clonotype.

The chain couples TRBV3-1 to TRBJ1-1; D gene ambiguous. Specimen: PBMCs from the stem cell graft donor, collected from the stem cell graft. This TCR came from a human donor who donated a stem cell graft to a child with acute lymphoblastic leukemia. CDR3: CASSQNAWEGVNTEAFF. The CDR3 bases are TGTGCCAGCAGCCAAAATGCGTGGGAGGGAGTGAACACTGAAGCTTTCTTT.